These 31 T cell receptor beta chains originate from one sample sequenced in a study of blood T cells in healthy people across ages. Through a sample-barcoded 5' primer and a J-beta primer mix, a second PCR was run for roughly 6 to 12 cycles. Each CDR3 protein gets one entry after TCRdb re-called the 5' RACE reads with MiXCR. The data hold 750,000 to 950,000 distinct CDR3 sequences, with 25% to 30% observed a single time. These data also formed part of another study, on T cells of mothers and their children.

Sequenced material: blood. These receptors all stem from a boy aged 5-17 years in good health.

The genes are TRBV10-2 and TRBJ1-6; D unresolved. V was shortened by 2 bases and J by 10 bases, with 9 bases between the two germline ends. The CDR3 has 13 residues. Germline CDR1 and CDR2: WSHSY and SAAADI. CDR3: CASSETLSSPLHF. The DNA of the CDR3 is TGCGCCAGCAGTGAGACCTTAAGCTCACCCCTCCACTTT.

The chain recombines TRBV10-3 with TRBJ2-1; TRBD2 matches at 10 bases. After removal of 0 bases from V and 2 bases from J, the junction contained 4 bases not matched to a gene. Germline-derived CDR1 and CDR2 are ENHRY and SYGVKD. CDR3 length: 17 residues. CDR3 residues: CAISESSGGGPYNEQFF. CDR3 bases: TGTGCCATCAGTGAGTCCAGCGGGGGGGGTCCCTACAATGAGCAGTTCTTC.

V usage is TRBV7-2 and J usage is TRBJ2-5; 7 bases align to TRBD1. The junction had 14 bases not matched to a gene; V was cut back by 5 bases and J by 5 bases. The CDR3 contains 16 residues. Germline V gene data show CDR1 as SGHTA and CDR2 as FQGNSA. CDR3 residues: CASSLRAGTEGETQYF. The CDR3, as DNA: TGTGCCAGCAGCCTGCGAGCCGGGACAGAAGGGGAGACCCAGTACTTC.

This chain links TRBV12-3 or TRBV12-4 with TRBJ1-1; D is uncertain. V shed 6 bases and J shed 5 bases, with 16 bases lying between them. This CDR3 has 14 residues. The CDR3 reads CASRFGWAGTEAFF. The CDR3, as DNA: TGTGCCAGCAGGTTCGGGTGGGCTGGAACTGAAGCTTTCTTT.

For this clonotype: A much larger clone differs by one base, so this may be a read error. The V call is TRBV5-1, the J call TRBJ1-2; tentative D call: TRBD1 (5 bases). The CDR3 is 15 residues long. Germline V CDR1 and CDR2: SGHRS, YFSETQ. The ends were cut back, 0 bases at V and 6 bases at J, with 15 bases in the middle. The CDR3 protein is CASSLGQPGLHGYTF. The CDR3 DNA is TGCGCCAGCAGCTTGGGACAGCCCGGCCTCCATGGCTACACCTTC. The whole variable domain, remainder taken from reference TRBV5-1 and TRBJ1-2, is KAGVTQTPRYLIKTRGQQVTLSCSPISGHRSVSWYQQTPGQGLQFLFEYFSETQRNKGNFPGRFSGRQFSNSRSEMNVSTLELGDSALYLCASSLGQPGLHGYTFGSGTRLTVV.

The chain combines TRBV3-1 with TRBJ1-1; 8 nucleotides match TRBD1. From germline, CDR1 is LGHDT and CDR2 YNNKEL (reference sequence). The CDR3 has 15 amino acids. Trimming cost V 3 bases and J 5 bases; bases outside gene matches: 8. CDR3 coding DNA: TGTGCCAGCAGCCAGCTCAGGGGGCAGGGAACTGAAGCTTTCTTT. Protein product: CASSQLRGQGTEAFF. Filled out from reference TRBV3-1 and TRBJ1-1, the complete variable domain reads DTAVSQTPKYLVTQMGNDKSIKCEQNLGHDTMYWYKQDSKKFLKIMFSYNNKELIINETVPNRFSPKSPDKAHLNLHINSLELGDSAVYFCASSQLRGQGTEAFFGQGTRLTVV.

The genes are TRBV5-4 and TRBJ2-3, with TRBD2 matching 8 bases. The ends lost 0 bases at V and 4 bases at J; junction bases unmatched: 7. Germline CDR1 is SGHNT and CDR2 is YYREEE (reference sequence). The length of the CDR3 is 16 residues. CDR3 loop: CASSLEGAGASDTQYF. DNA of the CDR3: TGTGCCAGCAGCTTGGAAGGAGCGGGGGCCTCAGATACGCAGTATTTT.

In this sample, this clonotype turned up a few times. This CDR3 reads CASSPRIGSYEQYF. CDR3 sequence (DNA): TGTGCCAGCAGCCCACGGATAGGGTCCTACGAGCAGTACTTC. The rearrangement joins TRBV12-3 or TRBV12-4 to TRBJ2-5; D unresolved. Near its end, the DNA agrees better with TRBJ2-7, so the J call may be wrong. The CDR3 is 14 residues long.

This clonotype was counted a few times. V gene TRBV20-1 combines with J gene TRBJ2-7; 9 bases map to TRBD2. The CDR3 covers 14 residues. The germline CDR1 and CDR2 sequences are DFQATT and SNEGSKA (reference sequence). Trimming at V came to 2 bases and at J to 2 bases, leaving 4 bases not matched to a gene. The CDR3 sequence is CSARPSGAAYEQYF. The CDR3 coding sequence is TGCAGTGCTAGACCTAGCGGGGCCGCCTACGAGCAGTACTTC.

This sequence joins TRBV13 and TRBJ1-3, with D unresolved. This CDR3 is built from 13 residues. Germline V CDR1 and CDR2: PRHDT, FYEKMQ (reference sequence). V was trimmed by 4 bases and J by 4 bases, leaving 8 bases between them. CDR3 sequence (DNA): TGTGCCAGCAGCTCGCTCCAGGGAAACACCATATATTTT. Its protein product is CASSSLQGNTIYF. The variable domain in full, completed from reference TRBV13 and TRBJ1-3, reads AAGVIQSPRHLIKEKRETATLKCYPIPRHDTVYWYQQGPGQDPQFLISFYEKMQSDKGSIPDRFSAQQFSDYHSELNMSSLELGDSALYFCASSSLQGNTIYFGEGSWLTVV.

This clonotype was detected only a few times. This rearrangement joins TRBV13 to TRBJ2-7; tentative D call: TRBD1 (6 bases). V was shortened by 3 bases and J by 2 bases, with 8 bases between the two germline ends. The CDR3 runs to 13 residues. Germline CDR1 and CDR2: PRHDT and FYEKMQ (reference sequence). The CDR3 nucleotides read TGTGCCAGCAGCTTCAGACAGGCCTACGAGCAGTACTTC. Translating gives CASSFRQAYEQYF.

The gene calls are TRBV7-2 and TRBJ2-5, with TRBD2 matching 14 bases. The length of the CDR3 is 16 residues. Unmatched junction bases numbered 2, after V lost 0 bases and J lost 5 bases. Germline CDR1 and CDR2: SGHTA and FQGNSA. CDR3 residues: CASSLATSGGVETQYF. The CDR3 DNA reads TGTGCCAGCAGCTTAGCGACTAGCGGGGGGGTTGAGACCCAGTACTTC.

Written as DNA, the CDR3 is TGCAGTGCTAGTGTCGGTTCTAGCACAGATACGCAGTATTTT. As protein: CSASVGSSTDTQYF. The rearrangement links TRBV20-1 to TRBJ2-3; D call uncertain. Per germline, CDR1 DFQATT and CDR2 SNEGSKA (reference sequence). V dropped 3 bases and J dropped 0 bases, with 10 bases sitting between them. This CDR3 comprises 14 residues.

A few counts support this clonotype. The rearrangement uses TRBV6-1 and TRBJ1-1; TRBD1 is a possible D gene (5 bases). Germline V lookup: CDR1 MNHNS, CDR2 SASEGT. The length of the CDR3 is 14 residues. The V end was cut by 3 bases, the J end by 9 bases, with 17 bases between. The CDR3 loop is CASSDIWTFSQAFF. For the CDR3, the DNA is TGTGCCAGCAGTGATATTTGGACATTCAGCCAAGCTTTCTTT.

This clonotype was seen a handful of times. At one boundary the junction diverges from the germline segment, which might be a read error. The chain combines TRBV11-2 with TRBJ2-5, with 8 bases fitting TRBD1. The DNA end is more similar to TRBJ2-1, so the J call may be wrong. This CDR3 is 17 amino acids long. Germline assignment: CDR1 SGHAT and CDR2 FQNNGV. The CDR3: CTSSLGPRQGPPNEQFF. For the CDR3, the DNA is TGTACCAGCAGCTTAGGACCGAGACAGGGGCCCCCCAATGAGCAGTTCTTC.

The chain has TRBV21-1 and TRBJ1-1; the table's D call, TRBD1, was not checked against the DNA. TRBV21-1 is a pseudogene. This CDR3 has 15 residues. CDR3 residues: CASSKWGAVNTEAFF. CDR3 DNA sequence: TGTGCCAGCAGCAAATGGGGGGCAGTGAACACTGAAGCTTTCTTT.

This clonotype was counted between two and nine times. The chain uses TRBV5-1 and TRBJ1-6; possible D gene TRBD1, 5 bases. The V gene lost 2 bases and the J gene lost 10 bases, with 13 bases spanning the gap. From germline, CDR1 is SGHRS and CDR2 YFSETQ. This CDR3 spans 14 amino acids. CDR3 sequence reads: CASSFKTAESPLHF. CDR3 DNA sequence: TGCGCCAGCAGCTTTAAGACAGCCGAATCACCCCTCCACTTT.

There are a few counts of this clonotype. The CDR3 region is CASSGGSGQETQYF. CDR3 nucleotide sequence: TGCGCCAGCAGCGGGGGGAGCGGCCAAGAGACCCAGTACTTC. The chain couples TRBV5-1 to TRBJ2-5; D might be TRBD2 (6 bases). V lost 4 bases, J lost 1 base, and 11 bases lay in between. Germline V gene data show CDR1 as SGHRS and CDR2 as YFSETQ. This CDR3 has 14 residues.

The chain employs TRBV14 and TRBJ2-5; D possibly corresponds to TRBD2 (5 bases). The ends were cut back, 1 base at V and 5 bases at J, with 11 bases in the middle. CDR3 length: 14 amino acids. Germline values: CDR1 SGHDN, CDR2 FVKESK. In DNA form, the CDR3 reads TGTGCCAGCAGCCAAGGACGAGGGTGGGAGACCCAGTACTTC. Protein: CASSQGRGWETQYF.

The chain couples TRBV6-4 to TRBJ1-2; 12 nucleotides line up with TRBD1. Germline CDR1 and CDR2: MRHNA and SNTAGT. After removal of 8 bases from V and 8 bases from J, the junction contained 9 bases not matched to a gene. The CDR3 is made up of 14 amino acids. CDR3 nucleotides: TGTGCCAGCCGGGGACAGGGGGCTTCCGCCGGCTACACCTTC. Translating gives CASRGQGASAGYTF.

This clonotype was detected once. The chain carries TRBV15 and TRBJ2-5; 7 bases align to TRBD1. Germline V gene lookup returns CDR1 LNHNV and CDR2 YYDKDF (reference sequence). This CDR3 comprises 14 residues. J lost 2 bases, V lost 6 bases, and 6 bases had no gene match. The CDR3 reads CATRRTGLQETQYF. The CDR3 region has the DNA TGTGCCACCAGACGGACAGGTCTTCAAGAGACCCAGTACTTC.

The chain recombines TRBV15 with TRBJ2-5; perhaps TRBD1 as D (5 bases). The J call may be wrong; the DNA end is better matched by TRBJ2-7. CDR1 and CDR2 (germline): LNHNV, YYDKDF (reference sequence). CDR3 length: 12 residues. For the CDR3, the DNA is TGTGCCACCCCGCAGGGCTCCTACGAGCAGTACTTC. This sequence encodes CATPQGSYEQYF.

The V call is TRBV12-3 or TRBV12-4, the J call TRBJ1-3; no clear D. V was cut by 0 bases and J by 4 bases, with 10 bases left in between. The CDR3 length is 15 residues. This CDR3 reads CASSLALGSGNTIYF. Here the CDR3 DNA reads TGTGCCAGCAGTTTAGCGCTCGGTTCCGGAAACACCATATATTTT.

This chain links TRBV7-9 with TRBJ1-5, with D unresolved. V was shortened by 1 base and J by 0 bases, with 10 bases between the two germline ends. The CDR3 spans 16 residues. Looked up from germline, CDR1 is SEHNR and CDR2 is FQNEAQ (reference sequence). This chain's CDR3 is CASSLEMGYSNQPQHF. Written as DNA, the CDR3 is TGTGCCAGCAGCTTAGAAATGGGTTATAGCAATCAGCCCCAGCATTTT. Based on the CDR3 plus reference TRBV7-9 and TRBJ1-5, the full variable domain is DTGVSQNPRHKITKRGQNVTFRCDPISEHNRLYWYRQTLGQGPEFLTYFQNEAQLEKSRLLSDRFSAERPKGSFSTLEIQRTEQGDSAMYLCASSLEMGYSNQPQHFGDGTRLSIL.

CDR3 DNA sequence: TGTGCCAGCACTCGCGGGGTAGGGGAAAAACTGTTTTTT. Its protein is CASTRGVGEKLFF. The chain has TRBV12-3 or TRBV12-4 and TRBJ1-4; D unclear. The V gene lost 7 bases and the J gene lost 8 bases, with 14 bases spanning the gap. The CDR3 is 13 residues long.

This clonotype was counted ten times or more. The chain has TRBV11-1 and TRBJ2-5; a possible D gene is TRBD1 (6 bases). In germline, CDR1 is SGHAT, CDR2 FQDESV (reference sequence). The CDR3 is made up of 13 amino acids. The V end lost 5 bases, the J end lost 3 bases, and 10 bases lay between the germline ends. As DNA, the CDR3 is TGTGCCAGCAGCCGCTCAGGGGAAGAGACCCAGTACTTC. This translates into CASSRSGEETQYF.

The CDR3 DNA is TGCAGCGTTACTCCAGGGGTGGCCGAGCAGTACTTC. This sequence encodes CSVTPGVAEQYF. This chain connects TRBV29-1 to TRBJ2-7; D perhaps matches TRBD1 (6 bases). Trimming left V 5 bases short and J 6 bases short, with 14 bases between. Germline CDR1 reads SQVTM; CDR2 reads ANQGSEA. The CDR3 covers 12 residues.

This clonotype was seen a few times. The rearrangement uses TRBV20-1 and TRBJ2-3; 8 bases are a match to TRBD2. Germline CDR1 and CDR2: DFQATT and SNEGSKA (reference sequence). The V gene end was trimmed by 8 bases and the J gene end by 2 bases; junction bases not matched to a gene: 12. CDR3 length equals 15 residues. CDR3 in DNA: TGCAGTCCCAGCCAACGCGGGGGGAACACAGATACGCAGTATTTT. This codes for CSPSQRGGNTDTQYF.

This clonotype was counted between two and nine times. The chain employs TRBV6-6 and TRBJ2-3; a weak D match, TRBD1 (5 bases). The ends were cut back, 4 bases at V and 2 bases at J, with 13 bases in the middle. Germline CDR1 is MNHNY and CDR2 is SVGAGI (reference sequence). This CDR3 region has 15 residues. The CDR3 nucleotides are TGTGCCAGCAGTTTGAATCAGGGCTACACAGATACGCAGTATTTT. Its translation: CASSLNQGYTDTQYF.

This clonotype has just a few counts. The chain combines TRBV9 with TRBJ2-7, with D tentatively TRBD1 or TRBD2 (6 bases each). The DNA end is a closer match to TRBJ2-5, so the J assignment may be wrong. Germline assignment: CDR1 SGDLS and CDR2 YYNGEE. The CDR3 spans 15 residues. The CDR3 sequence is CASSAYGGRQETQYF. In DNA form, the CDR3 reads TGTGCCAGCAGCGCGTATGGGGGGCGTCAAGAGACCCAGTACTTC.

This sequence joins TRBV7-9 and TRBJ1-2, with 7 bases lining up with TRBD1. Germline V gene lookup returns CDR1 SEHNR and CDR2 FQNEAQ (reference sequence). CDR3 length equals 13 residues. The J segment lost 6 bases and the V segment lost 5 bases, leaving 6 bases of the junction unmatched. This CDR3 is CASSRGGWHGYTF. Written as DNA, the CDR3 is TGTGCCAGCAGCAGAGGGGGCTGGCATGGCTACACCTTC.